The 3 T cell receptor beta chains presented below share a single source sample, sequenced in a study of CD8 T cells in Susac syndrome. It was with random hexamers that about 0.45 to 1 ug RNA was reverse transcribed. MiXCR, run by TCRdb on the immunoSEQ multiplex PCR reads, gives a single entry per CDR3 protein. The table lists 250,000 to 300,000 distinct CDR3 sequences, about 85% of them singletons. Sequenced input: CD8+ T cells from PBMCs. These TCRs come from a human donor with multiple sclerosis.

Here the CDR3 DNA reads TGTGCCAGCAGCCGCACGGGGGGACTAGCGATCAATGAGCAGTTCTTC. It specifies CASSRTGGLAINEQFF. The rearrangement uses TRBV9 and TRBJ2-1; 10 bases agree with TRBD2. With V trimmed by 4 bases and J by 6 bases, 10 bases remained unmatched. The CDR3 has 16 residues. Germline CDR1 is SGDLS and CDR2 is YYNGEE.

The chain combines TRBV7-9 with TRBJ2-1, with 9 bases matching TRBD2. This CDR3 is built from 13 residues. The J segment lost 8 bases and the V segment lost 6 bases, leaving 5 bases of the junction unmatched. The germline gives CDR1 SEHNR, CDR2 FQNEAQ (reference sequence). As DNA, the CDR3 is TGTGCCAGCAGAACGGGACTAGCCCATGAGCAGTTCTTC. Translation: CASRTGLAHEQFF.

The CDR3 nucleotides read TGTGCCAGCAGTGGAAGGGAGTTTAATCAGCCCCAGCATTTT. This sequence encodes CASSGREFNQPQHF. The J gene is TRBJ1-5, the V gene TRBV6-1; D is ambiguous. This CDR3 spans 14 amino acids. Germline V gives CDR1 MNHNS, CDR2 SASEGT. The V end lost 4 bases, the J end lost 4 bases, and 11 bases lay between the germline ends.